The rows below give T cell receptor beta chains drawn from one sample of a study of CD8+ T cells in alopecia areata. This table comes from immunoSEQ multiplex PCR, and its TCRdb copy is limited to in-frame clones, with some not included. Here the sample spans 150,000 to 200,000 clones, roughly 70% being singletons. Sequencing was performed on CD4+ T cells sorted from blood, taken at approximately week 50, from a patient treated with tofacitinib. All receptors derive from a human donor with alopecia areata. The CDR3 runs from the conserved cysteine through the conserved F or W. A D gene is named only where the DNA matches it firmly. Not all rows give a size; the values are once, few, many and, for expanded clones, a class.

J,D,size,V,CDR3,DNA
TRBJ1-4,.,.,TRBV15,CATGQRTADEKLFF,TGTGCCACCGGACAGCGGACAGCCGATGAAAAACTGTTTTTT
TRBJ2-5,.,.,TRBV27,CASSFDGGPLAAQYF,TGTGCCAGCAGTTTCGACGGGGGGCCCCTTGCGGCCCAGTACTTC
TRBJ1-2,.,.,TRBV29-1,CSVAGRQRYGYTF,TGCAGCGTTGCGGGCAGACAGCGCTATGGCTACACCTTC
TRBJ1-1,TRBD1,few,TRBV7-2,CASSRNPGQGAHGTEAFF,TGTGCCAGCAGCCGAAACCCGGGACAGGGGGCGCATGGCACTGAAGCTTTCTTT
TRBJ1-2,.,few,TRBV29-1,CSASGAGYTF,TGCAGCGCATCAGGGGCCGGCTACACCTTC
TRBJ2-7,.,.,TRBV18,CASSPDRYEQYF,TGTGCCAGCTCACCGGATCGCTACGAGCAGTACTTC
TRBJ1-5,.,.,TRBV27,CASSLAGFNQPQHF,TGTGCCAGCAGTTTAGCTGGGTTCAATCAGCCCCAGCATTTT
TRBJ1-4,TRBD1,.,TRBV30,CAGTGTGEKLFF,TGTGCCGGAACCGGGACAGGCGAAAAACTGTTTTTT
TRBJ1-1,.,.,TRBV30,CAWSSRAGAFF,TGTGCCTGGAGTTCCAGGGCGGGAGCTTTCTTT
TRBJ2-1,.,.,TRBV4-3,CASSQDGLGGTLNEQFF,TGCGCCAGCAGCCAAGATGGGTTGGGCGGGACACTCAATGAGCAGTTCTTC
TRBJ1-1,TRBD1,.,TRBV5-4,CASSRVTGGNTEAFF,TGTGCCAGCAGCAGGGTAACAGGGGGGAACACTGAAGCTTTCTTT
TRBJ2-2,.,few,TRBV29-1,CSVDLGNTGELFF,TGCAGCGTTGATTTGGGAAACACCGGGGAGCTGTTTTTT
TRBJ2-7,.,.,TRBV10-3,CAISEFDEQYF,TGTGCCATCAGTGAGTTCGACGAGCAGTACTTC
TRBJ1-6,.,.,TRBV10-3,CAISAGPDNSPLHF,TGTGCCATCAGTGCGGGACCGGATAATTCACCCCTCCACTTT
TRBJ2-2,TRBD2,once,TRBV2,CASTGGTSNTGELFF,TGTGCCAGCACTGGAGGGACTAGTAACACCGGGGAGCTGTTTTTT
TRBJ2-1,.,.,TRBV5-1,CASSSGTSFDEQFF,TGCGCCAGCAGCTCCGGGACGTCTTTCGATGAGCAGTTCTTC
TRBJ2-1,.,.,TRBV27,CASSTLGEQFF,TGTGCCAGCAGTACCCTCGGTGAGCAGTTCTTC
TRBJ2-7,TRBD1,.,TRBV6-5,CASSQAGQDSYEQYF,TGTGCCAGCAGCCAGGCAGGACAGGACTCCTACGAGCAGTACTTC
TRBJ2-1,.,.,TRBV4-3,CASSQDTGSSYNEQFF,TGCGCCAGCAGCCAAGACACGGGGAGCTCCTACAATGAGCAGTTCTTC
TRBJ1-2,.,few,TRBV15,CATSRDLVTYGYTF,TGTGCCACCAGCAGAGATCTAGTGACCTATGGCTACACCTTC
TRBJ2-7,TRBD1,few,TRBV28,CASSQPPGTGRAYEQYF,TGTGCCAGCAGCCAACCTCCCGGGACAGGTCGTGCCTACGAGCAGTACTTC
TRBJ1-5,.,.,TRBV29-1,CSVASGRDQPQHF,TGCAGCGTTGCGAGTGGGAGGGATCAGCCCCAGCATTTT
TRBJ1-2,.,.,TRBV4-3,CASSQNGNQDGYTF,TGCGCCAGCAGCCAAAACGGAAACCAGGATGGCTACACCTTC
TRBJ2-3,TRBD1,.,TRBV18,CASSPRDRGYTDTQYF,TGTGCCAGCTCACCAAGGGACAGGGGGTACACAGATACGCAGTATTTT
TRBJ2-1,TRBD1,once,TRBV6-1,CASSEGTGNYNEQFF,TGTGCCAGCAGTGAAGGGACAGGGAACTACAATGAGCAGTTCTTC
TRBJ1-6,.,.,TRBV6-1,CASHRGGANSPLHF,TGTGCCAGCCACCGGGGGGGGGCGAATTCACCCCTCCACTTT
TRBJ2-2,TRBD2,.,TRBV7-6,CASSLTGGTNTGELFF,TGTGCCAGCAGCTTGACGGGGGGTACGAACACCGGGGAGCTGTTTTTT
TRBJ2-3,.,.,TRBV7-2,CASSFPLSGTDTQYF,TGTGCCAGCAGCTTCCCTCTTAGTGGTACAGATACGCAGTATTTT
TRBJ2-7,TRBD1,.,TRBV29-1,CSAKSGQAYEQYF,TGCAGCGCGAAATCGGGACAGGCCTACGAGCAGTACTTC
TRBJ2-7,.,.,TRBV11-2,CASSLVGPAYEQYF,TGTGCCAGCAGCTTAGTAGGCCCGGCGTACGAGCAGTACTTC
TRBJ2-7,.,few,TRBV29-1,CSVATFYEQYF,TGCAGCGTTGCTACTTTTTACGAGCAGTACTTC
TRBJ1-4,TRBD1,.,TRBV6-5,CASSGGQGLNEKLFF,TGTGCCAGCAGCGGGGGACAGGGGCTGAATGAAAAACTGTTTTTT
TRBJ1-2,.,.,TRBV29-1,CSVVTGRSYGYTF,TGCAGCGTTGTCACAGGGAGGTCCTATGGCTACACCTTC
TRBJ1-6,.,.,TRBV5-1,CASSLDGARESPLHF,TGCGCCAGCAGCTTGGATGGCGCCAGGGAATCACCCCTCCACTTT
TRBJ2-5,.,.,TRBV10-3,CAISESGRAETQYF,TGTGCCATCAGTGAATCGGGGCGCGCCGAGACCCAGTACTTC
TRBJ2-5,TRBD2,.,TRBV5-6,CASSSLGLAGGDQETQYF,TGTGCCAGCAGCTCCCTGGGACTAGCGGGGGGCGATCAAGAGACCCAGTACTTC
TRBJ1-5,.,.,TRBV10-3,CAISDRQEGNQPQHF,TGTGCCATCAGTGACAGGCAGGAGGGCAATCAGCCCCAGCATTTT
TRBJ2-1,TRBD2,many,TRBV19,CASLAGGPRNEQFF,TGTGCCAGCTTAGCGGGGGGGCCTAGGAATGAGCAGTTCTTC
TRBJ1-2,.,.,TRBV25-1,CASSARDARYGYTF,TGTGCCAGCAGTGCACGGGACGCCCGCTATGGCTACACCTTC
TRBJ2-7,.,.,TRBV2,CASSRLEYEQYF,TGTGCCAGCAGTCGACTAGAATACGAGCAGTACTTC
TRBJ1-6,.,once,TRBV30,CAWSVPPTNSPLHF,TGTGCCTGGAGTGTACCGCCCACGAATTCACCCCTCCACTTT
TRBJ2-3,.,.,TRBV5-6,CASSLALAPDTQYF,TGTGCCAGCAGCTTGGCACTAGCACCGGATACGCAGTATTTT
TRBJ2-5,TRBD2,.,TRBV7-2,CASHLAGGETQYF,TGTGCCAGCCACCTAGCGGGGGGGGAGACCCAGTACTTC
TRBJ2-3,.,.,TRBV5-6,CASSLTRDTQYF,TGTGCCAGCAGCTTGACCAGAGATACGCAGTATTTT
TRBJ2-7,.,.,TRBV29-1,CSAREGARQYF,TGCAGCGCTAGAGAGGGAGCAAGACAGTACTTC
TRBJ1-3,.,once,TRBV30,CAWKSRTGNTIYF,TGTGCCTGGAAGAGCAGGACTGGAAACACCATATATTTT
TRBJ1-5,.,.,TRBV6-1,CASDLGLGQPQHF,TGTGCCAGCGACCTAGGCCTTGGGCAGCCCCAGCATTTT
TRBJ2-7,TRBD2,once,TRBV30,CACKTAGVRYEQYF,TGTGCCTGTAAGACAGCGGGGGTACGCTACGAGCAGTACTTC
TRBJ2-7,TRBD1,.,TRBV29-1,CSFDRGLGEQYF,TGCAGCTTTGACAGGGGGCTGGGAGAGCAGTACTTC
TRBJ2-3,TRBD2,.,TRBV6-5,CASSYSAGGRTDTQYF,TGTGCCAGCAGTTACTCTGCGGGGGGACGCACAGATACGCAGTATTTT
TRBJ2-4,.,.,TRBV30,CAWSYLAKNIQYF,TGTGCCTGGAGTTACTTAGCCAAAAACATTCAGTACTTC
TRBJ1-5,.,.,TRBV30,CAWGLRGPSNQPQHF,TGTGCCTGGGGTCTAAGGGGTCCTAGCAATCAGCCCCAGCATTTT
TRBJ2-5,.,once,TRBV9,CASSVGWGETQYF,TGTGCCAGCAGCGTAGGGTGGGGAGAGACCCAGTACTTC